Presented here are 13 T cell receptor beta chains from one specimen sequenced in a study of control samples from healthy donors and cancer patients. Data came from immunoSEQ multiplex PCR; TCRdb stores just in-frame clones and leaves some out. Among about 120,000 clones listed, about 83% were seen once. Sequenced input: blood. The receptor set was obtained from a man in his thirties or forties in good health.

The rearrangement joins TRBV19 to TRBJ1-5, with a weak D call TRBD1 (6 bases). The CDR3 runs 17 residues. The V gene's germline CDR1 is LNHDA and CDR2 SQIVND (reference sequence). Between the trimmed V and J ends, which lost 1 base and 0 bases, there was a span of 13 bases. CDR3 sequence: CASSIVPDSTSNQPQHF. In DNA, the CDR3 is TGTGCCAGTAGTATAGTCCCGGACAGCACTAGCAATCAGCCCCAGCATTTT.

The V call is TRBV7-2, the J call TRBJ1-5, with a tentative D call TRBD1 (6 bases). Germline CDR1 and CDR2: SGHTA and FQGNSA. The CDR3 loop spans 15 amino acids. V was trimmed by 1 base and J by 2 bases, leaving 9 bases between them. The DNA for the CDR3 is TGTGCCAGCAGCTTAGGAAGGGGGGGCAATCAGCCCCAGCATTTT. Translation gives CASSLGRGGNQPQHF.

The sample holds one count of this clone. This chain uses TRBV7-3 with TRBJ2-3; 7 positions match TRBD2. CDR1 is SGHTA and CDR2 is FQGTGA in the germline V gene. The CDR3 sequence is 15 residues long. Unmatched junction bases numbered 6, after V lost 6 bases and J lost 0 bases. The CDR3 spells CASSNTAGSTDTQYF. The CDR3 DNA follows: TGTGCCAGCAGTAATACAGCGGGGAGCACAGATACGCAGTATTTT. Based on the CDR3 plus reference TRBV7-3 and TRBJ2-3, the full variable domain is GAGVSQTPSNKVTEKGKYVELRCDPISGHTALYWYRQSLGQGPEFLIYFQGTGAADDSGLPNDRFFAVRPEGSVSTLKIQRTERGDSAVYLCASSNTAGSTDTQYFGPGTRLTVL.

The count of this clone is one. V and J are TRBV7-9 and TRBJ2-3; D uncertain. V was trimmed by 1 base and J by 7 bases, leaving 9 bases between them. In germline, CDR1 is SEHNR, CDR2 FQNEAQ (reference sequence). The CDR3 runs 13 residues. The CDR3 region is CASSLESSNTQYF. The CDR3 region has the DNA TGTGCCAGCAGCTTAGAGAGCTCCAATACGCAGTATTTT. Drawing the rest from reference TRBV7-9 and TRBJ2-3, the complete variable domain is DTGVSQNPRHKITKRGQNVTFRCDPISEHNRLYWYRQTLGQGPEFLTYFQNEAQLEKSRLLSDRFSAERPKGSFSTLEIQRTEQGDSAMYLCASSLESSNTQYFGPGTRLTVL.

V is TRBV5-1 and J is TRBJ1-1; D is uncertain. The length of the CDR3 is 15 residues. CDR1 SGHRS and CDR2 YFSETQ come from the germline V gene. V gave up 0 bases and J gave up 1 base, with 10 bases separating them. CDR3: CASSLESLPNTEAFF. The DNA for the CDR3 is TGCGCCAGCAGCTTGGAATCTCTCCCGAACACTGAAGCTTTCTTT.

The V gene is TRBV5-1, the J gene TRBJ2-7, with TRBD1 matching over 8 bases. Per the germline V gene, CDR1 is SGHRS and CDR2 is YFSETQ. The V segment lost 4 bases and the J segment 2 bases; nucleotides outside the gene matches: 23. The CDR3 totals 20 residues. This CDR3 is CASSPAPAGGTQFAPYEQYV. For the CDR3, the DNA is TGCGCCAGCAGCCCGGCCCCGGCAGGGGGCACCCAATTCGCCCCCTACGAGCAGTACGTC.

This clone was counted at least ten times. The chain links TRBV5-1 to TRBJ1-6; maybe TRBD1 (5 bases). Germline V CDR1 and CDR2: SGHRS, YFSETQ. Trimming took 6 bases from V and 3 from J, leaving 16 bases between them. The CDR3 is 16 residues long. The CDR3 region is CASKDGTANYNSPLHF. The CDR3 DNA reads as TGCGCCAGCAAAGACGGGACCGCGAACTATAATTCACCCCTCCACTTT.

The V gene is TRBV19, the J gene TRBJ1-2; D gene uncertain. V was cut by 7 bases and J by 4 bases, with 13 bases left in between. This CDR3 is 13 amino acids long. Germline V lookup: CDR1 LNHDA, CDR2 SQIVND (reference sequence). This CDR3 is CASKPGSFYGYTF. The CDR3 DNA sequence: TGTGCCAGTAAGCCGGGGTCCTTCTATGGCTACACCTTC.

The chain combines TRBV21-1 with TRBJ2-7; the D call in the table, TRBD1, was not verified against the DNA. TRBV21-1 is an annotated pseudogene. The CDR3 runs to 15 residues. In nucleotides, the CDR3 is TGTGCCAGCAGCAACCCGGGACAGGGCCACTACGAGCAGTACTTC. Protein sequence: CASSNPGQGHYEQYF.

Here the CDR3 reads CATGGRSQTQYF. CDR3 DNA sequence: TGCGCCACGGGGGGCCGCAGCCAGACCCAGTACTTC. The genes are TRBV10-2 and TRBJ2-5; a possible D gene is TRBD2 (7 bases). The germline CDR1 and CDR2 sequences are WSHSY and SAAADI. CDR3 size: 12 residues. V lost 10 bases, J lost 6 bases, and 15 bases lay in between.

The gene calls are TRBV7-9 and TRBJ1-5; no clear D. The CDR3 extends over 15 amino acids. V was shortened by 3 bases and J by 2 bases, with 11 bases between the two germline ends. The V gene's germline CDR1 is SEHNR and CDR2 FQNEAQ (reference sequence). The CDR3, as DNA: TGTGCCAGCAGCTTCGAGGGTTGGGGCAATCAGCCCCAGCATTTT. Residues: CASSFEGWGNQPQHF.

The V gene is TRBV30, the J gene TRBJ1-1; D is ambiguous. Germline V gives CDR1 GTSNPN, CDR2 SVGIG (reference sequence). Between the trimmed V and J ends, which lost 0 bases and 7 bases, there was a span of 6 bases. The CDR3 consists of 11 residues. CDR3 coding DNA: TGTGCCTGGAGTGTAGGGCTTGAAGCTTTCTTT. It encodes CAWSVGLEAFF.

The V gene is TRBV11-2, the J gene TRBJ2-4, with 8 positions matching TRBD1. Germline V lookup: CDR1 SGHAT, CDR2 FQNNGV. CDR3 length: 16 amino acids. The junction had 10 bases not matched to a gene; V was cut back by 0 bases and J by 9 bases. This chain's CDR3 is CASSLEPLFQGAIQYF. In DNA form, the CDR3 reads TGTGCCAGCAGCTTAGAGCCCCTTTTCCAGGGGGCCATTCAGTACTTC.